This is a list of T cell receptor beta chains from one sample in a study of blood T cell repertoires in COVID-19. The table came from immunoSEQ multiplex PCR; TCRdb's copy has only in-frame clones and leaves some out. The sample shows 350,000 to 400,000 clones, roughly 87% of them seen only once. Sequencing was performed on PBMCs or T cells enriched from blood (not recorded which). These TCRs come from a woman in her twenties or thirties who had recovered from COVID-19. Each CDR3 is given with its conserved first and last residue. D genes are given only for firm matches. Only some rows state a clone size, as once, few, many or a class for expanded clones.

D: TRBD1
V: TRBV5-6
size: NA
J: TRBJ1-3
CDR3: CASSRDRGTIYF
DNA: TGTGCCAGCAGCCGGGACAGGGGAACCATATATTTT

D: NA
V: TRBV28
size: NA
J: TRBJ1-1
CDR3: CATTFSTEQGTEAFF
DNA: TGTGCCACCACTTTTTCGACGGAGCAGGGCACTGAAGCTTTCTTT

D: NA
V: TRBV9
size: NA
J: TRBJ2-1
CDR3: CASSVPTGVSSSEQFF
DNA: TGTGCCAGCAGCGTTCCGACGGGGGTTAGCTCCAGTGAGCAGTTCTTC

D: NA
V: TRBV21-1
size: NA
J: TRBJ1-5
CDR3: CASSRGRSWGNQPQHF
DNA: TGTGCCAGCAGCAGGGGGCGGTCTTGGGGGAATCAGCCCCAGCATTTT

D: NA
V: TRBV15
size: once
J: TRBJ1-3
CDR3: CATSRGGGELGGNTIYF
DNA: TGTGCCACCAGCAGAGGAGGGGGAGAGCTTGGTGGAAACACCATATATTTT

D: NA
V: TRBV3-1/TRBV3-2
size: NA
J: TRBJ2-3
CDR3: CASSVRGGAYADTQYF
DNA: TGTGCCAGCAGCGTTAGGGGGGGGGCATATGCAGATACGCAGTATTTT

D: NA
V: TRBV3-1/TRBV3-2
size: NA
J: TRBJ1-3
CDR3: CASSLQGSGNTIYF
DNA: TGTGCCAGCAGCCTACAGGGCTCTGGAAACACCATATATTTT

D: TRBD2
V: TRBV10-3
size: NA
J: TRBJ2-1
CDR3: CAIRLAGRPYNEQFF
DNA: TGTGCCATCAGATTAGCGGGGAGACCTTACAATGAGCAGTTCTTC

D: TRBD1
V: TRBV11-2
size: NA
J: TRBJ2-3
CDR3: CASSLAGTGGGDTQYF
DNA: TGTGCCAGCAGCTTAGCGGGTACAGGGGGCGGGGATACGCAGTATTTT

D: TRBD1
V: TRBV3-1/TRBV3-2
size: NA
J: TRBJ2-1
CDR3: CASSKSRQGVTYNEQFF
DNA: TGTGCCAGCAGCAAAAGCCGGCAGGGGGTTACGTACAATGAGCAGTTCTTC

D: TRBD2
V: TRBV29-1
size: NA
J: TRBJ2-1
CDR3: CSVERRLAGENEQFF
DNA: TGCAGCGTTGAAAGGCGACTAGCGGGAGAAAATGAGCAGTTCTTC

D: TRBD1
V: TRBV11-3
size: once
J: TRBJ2-3
CDR3: CASSAPFAGGDSDTQYF
DNA: TGTGCCAGCAGCGCACCGTTTGCAGGGGGCGATTCGGATACGCAGTATTTT

D: NA
V: TRBV5-8
size: NA
J: TRBJ2-1
CDR3: CASSSGLNEQFF
DNA: TGTGCCAGCAGCTCCGGACTCAATGAGCAGTTCTTC

D: TRBD1
V: TRBV6-1
size: NA
J: TRBJ2-7
CDR3: CASSEGPGGHYEQYF
DNA: TGTGCCAGCAGTGAAGGCCCAGGGGGCCACTACGAGCAGTACTTC

D: TRBD1
V: TRBV19
size: NA
J: TRBJ1-5
CDR3: CASRSRQGASGPQHF
DNA: TGTGCCAGTAGATCGCGACAGGGGGCCTCCGGGCCCCAGCATTTT

D: NA
V: TRBV27
size: NA
J: TRBJ2-1
CDR3: CASRIQVSYNEQFF
DNA: TGTGCCAGCAGAATACAGGTTTCCTACAATGAGCAGTTCTTC

D: NA
V: TRBV5-1
size: NA
J: TRBJ2-7
CDR3: CASSLVGGLSYEQYF
DNA: TGCGCCAGCAGCTTGGTGGGGGGGCTTTCCTACGAGCAGTACTTC

D: NA
V: TRBV28
size: NA
J: TRBJ1-1
CDR3: CASSGLLNTEAFF
DNA: TGTGCCAGCAGTGGGCTATTGAACACTGAAGCTTTCTTT

D: TRBD1
V: TRBV9
size: NA
J: TRBJ2-3
CDR3: CASSVGGTGGTDTQYF
DNA: TGTGCCAGCAGCGTAGGAGGGACAGGGGGCACAGATACGCAGTATTTT

D: TRBD2
V: TRBV20-1
size: NA
J: TRBJ2-1
CDR3: CSASLGGRGLDEQFF
DNA: TGCAGTGCTAGTCTCGGCGGGAGGGGTTTAGATGAGCAGTTCTTC

D: NA
V: TRBV14
size: NA
J: TRBJ2-3
CDR3: CASSYRTSSTDTQYF
DNA: TGTGCCAGCAGCTATCGAACATCTAGCACAGATACGCAGTATTTT

D: TRBD1
V: TRBV28
size: NA
J: TRBJ1-2
CDR3: CASNAGQGSNYGYTF
DNA: TGTGCCAGCAACGCGGGACAGGGAAGTAACTATGGCTACACCTTC

D: NA
V: TRBV6-5
size: few
J: TRBJ2-7
CDR3: CASSSRTGNSYEQYF
DNA: TGTGCCAGCAGTTCTCGGACGGGAAACTCCTACGAGCAGTACTTC

D: NA
V: TRBV11-2
size: once
J: TRBJ1-6
CDR3: CASSLVTGRKNSPLHF
DNA: TGTGCCAGCAGCTTAGTTACAGGGCGTAAAAATTCACCCCTCCACTTT

D: TRBD1
V: TRBV29-1
size: once
J: TRBJ2-1
CDR3: CSVHDRDTYNEQFF
DNA: TGCAGCGTACATGACAGGGATACCTACAATGAGCAGTTCTTC

D: NA
V: TRBV3-1/TRBV3-2
size: NA
J: TRBJ2-7
CDR3: CASSQEGVHGTSLYEQYF
DNA: TGTGCCAGCAGCCAAGAGGGTGTCCACGGGACTTCCCTCTACGAGCAGTACTTC

D: NA
V: TRBV5-1
size: NA
J: TRBJ1-2
CDR3: CASSLGYGQPYGYTF
DNA: TGCGCCAGCAGCTTGGGATACGGACAGCCCTATGGCTACACCTTC

D: TRBD2
V: TRBV5-1
size: NA
J: TRBJ2-7
CDR3: CASSLNGLVSGPSYEQYF
DNA: TGCGCCAGCAGCTTGAACGGACTAGTTTCGGGCCCCTCCTACGAGCAGTACTTC

D: NA
V: TRBV15
size: NA
J: TRBJ1-5
CDR3: CATGSQPQHF
DNA: TGTGCCACCGGGAGTCAGCCCCAGCATTTT

D: TRBD2
V: TRBV6-5
size: NA
J: TRBJ2-5
CDR3: CASSIPGGETQYF
DNA: TGTGCCAGCAGCATTCCGGGGGGGGAGACCCAGTACTTC

D: TRBD2
V: TRBV5-1
size: NA
J: TRBJ2-2
CDR3: CASTMTGTTNTGELFF
DNA: TGCGCCAGCACCATGACCGGGACTACGAACACCGGGGAGCTGTTTTTT

D: NA
V: TRBV10-3
size: NA
J: TRBJ1-1
CDR3: CAISEDGTEAFF
DNA: TGTGCCATCAGCGAAGACGGGACTGAAGCTTTCTTT

D: NA
V: TRBV27
size: NA
J: TRBJ1-5
CDR3: CASSLFAAGISNQPQHF
DNA: TGTGCCAGCAGTTTATTTGCTGCAGGGATTAGCAATCAGCCCCAGCATTTT

D: NA
V: TRBV5-4
size: once
J: TRBJ2-7
CDR3: CASSLRSPFAGEQYF
DNA: TGTGCCAGCAGCTTAAGATCCCCGTTTGCAGGCGAGCAGTACTTC

D: NA
V: TRBV6-1
size: NA
J: TRBJ2-1
CDR3: CASSELMGGGTGDEQFF
DNA: TGTGCCAGCAGTGAATTAATGGGAGGGGGGACAGGCGATGAGCAGTTCTTC

D: TRBD2
V: TRBV4-1
size: NA
J: TRBJ2-7
CDR3: CASSQFSGAYSYEQYF
DNA: TGCGCCAGCAGCCAATTTAGCGGGGCTTATTCCTACGAGCAGTACTTC

D: NA
V: TRBV21-1
size: few
J: TRBJ2-7
CDR3: CASSKRGGDSYEQYF
DNA: TGTGCCAGCAGCAAACGGGGTGGGGACTCCTACGAGCAGTACTTC

D: NA
V: TRBV5-1
size: NA
J: TRBJ2-1
CDR3: CASSLETLSYNEQFF
DNA: TGCGCCAGCAGCTTGGAGACATTATCCTACAATGAGCAGTTCTTC

D: NA
V: TRBV29-1
size: once
J: TRBJ1-2
CDR3: CSAPTGNYGYTF
DNA: TGCAGCGCCCCGACAGGAAACTATGGCTACACCTTC

D: TRBD1
V: TRBV2
size: NA
J: TRBJ1-3
CDR3: CASSRQGISGNTIYF
DNA: TGTGCCAGCAGTCGACAGGGCATCTCTGGAAACACCATATATTTT

D: NA
V: TRBV7-2
size: NA
J: TRBJ2-4
CDR3: CASSLYSAGAAKNIQYF
DNA: TGTGCCAGCAGCTTATATTCGGCGGGGGCGGCCAAAAACATTCAGTACTTC

D: TRBD2
V: TRBV19
size: NA
J: TRBJ2-1
CDR3: CASNLGAGAIPEQFF
DNA: TGTGCCAGTAATCTAGGAGCGGGAGCAATCCCCGAGCAGTTCTTC

D: TRBD2
V: TRBV3-1/TRBV3-2
size: NA
J: TRBJ2-7
CDR3: CASSHQLTSRPYEQYF
DNA: TGTGCCAGCAGCCACCAGCTGACTAGCCGACCCTACGAGCAGTACTTC

D: NA
V: TRBV7-9
size: NA
J: TRBJ2-7
CDR3: CASSLVGRAPWEQYF
DNA: TGTGCCAGCAGCTTAGTGGGCAGGGCCCCCTGGGAGCAGTACTTC

D: NA
V: TRBV19
size: NA
J: TRBJ1-4
CDR3: CASRLKGTRNEKLFF
DNA: TGTGCCAGTAGGCTAAAAGGGACACGTAATGAAAAACTGTTTTTT

D: TRBD1
V: TRBV29-1
size: NA
J: TRBJ1-4
CDR3: CSVALGQGVEKLFF
DNA: TGCAGCGTTGCCCTCGGACAGGGAGTCGAAAAACTGTTTTTT

D: TRBD1
V: TRBV9
size: NA
J: TRBJ2-3
CDR3: CASSVSGQGPDTQYF
DNA: TGTGCCAGCAGCGTATCGGGACAGGGACCAGATACGCAGTATTTT

D: TRBD1
V: TRBV5-8
size: NA
J: TRBJ2-5
CDR3: CASSLGQGGQETQYF
DNA: TGTGCCAGCAGCTTGGGACAGGGGGGTCAAGAGACCCAGTACTTC

D: TRBD2
V: TRBV4-1
size: NA
J: TRBJ2-1
CDR3: CASSQDALGAGEYNEQFF
DNA: TGCGCCAGCAGCCAAGATGCCCTGGGAGCGGGGGAATACAATGAGCAGTTCTTC

D: NA
V: TRBV7-8
size: NA
J: TRBJ1-6
CDR3: CASSFGGEDSPLHF
DNA: TGTGCCAGCAGCTTCGGGGGGGAGGATTCACCCCTCCACTTT

D: TRBD2
V: TRBV6-6
size: NA
J: TRBJ2-7
CDR3: CASSRLAGGSYEQYF
DNA: TGTGCCAGCAGCCGGCTAGCGGGGGGCTCCTACGAGCAGTACTTC

D: NA
V: TRBV7-3
size: NA
J: TRBJ2-5
CDR3: CASSLGAQETQYF
DNA: TGTGCCAGCAGCTTAGGGGCCCAAGAGACCCAGTACTTC

D: NA
V: TRBV2
size: NA
J: TRBJ1-3
CDR3: CASSDPGSGNTIYF
DNA: TGTGCCAGCAGCGACCCAGGGTCTGGAAACACCATATATTTT